This paragraph reports one TCR beta chain. This sample stems from a study of T-cell memory formation after mild COVID-19. TCRdb recomputed calls from the 5' RACE reads with MiXCR, one row per CDR3 protein. The table lists 150,000 to 200,000 distinct CDR3 sequences, about 28% of them singletons. Germline V gives CDR1 MNHNY, CDR2 SVGAGI (reference sequence). The CDR3 is made up of 15 amino acids. V gave up 6 bases and J gave up 1 base; unmatched junction bases: 6. The source of this sequence is an adult woman who had mild COVID-19 (a few samples of this study predate the infection). Cell type and time point are not known. Sequenced sample: PBMCs or a T cell subset sorted from them (not recorded which). The chain uses TRBV6-6 and TRBJ2-3; 8 nucleotides line up with TRBD1. CDR3 region: CASRPGQGGTDTQYF. The CDR3 bases are TGTGCCAGCAGACCCGGACAGGGTGGCACAGATACGCAGTATTTT.